The 18 T cell receptor beta chains below come from one sample, sequenced in a study of blood T cells in healthy people across ages. Primers used in a second PCR of about 7 to 12 cycles were a sample-barcoded 5' primer and a J-beta primer mix. TCRdb re-analysed the 5' RACE reads in MiXCR, keeping a single row per CDR3 protein. The data contain 600,000 to 850,000 distinct CDR3 sequences, 43% of them singletons. The sequencing sample was made of blood. The receptors here all came from a woman in her fifties or sixties in good health.

The rearrangement uses TRBV3-1 and TRBJ2-5; D not resolved. Per the germline V gene, CDR1 is LGHDT and CDR2 is YNNKEL (reference sequence). Trimming cost V 4 bases and J 2 bases, with 17 bases left between them. The CDR3 is made up of 16 amino acids. The DNA of the CDR3 is TGTGCCAGCAGCCCACACATAGGCGAGGAACAAGAGACCCAGTACTTC. Its translation: CASSPHIGEEQETQYF.

This clonotype was detected a few times. A much larger clone lies a single base off, so this may be a read error. CDR3: CASSPGTESYNEQYF. CDR3 in DNA: TGTGCCAGCAGCCCCGGGACAGAATCCTACAATGAGCAGTACTTC. The chain is built from TRBV7-3 and TRBJ2-1; 7 bases map to TRBD1. Judging by the DNA end, TRBJ2-7 fits better; the J call may be wrong. The CDR3 consists of 15 residues. CDR1 and CDR2 (germline): SGHTA, FQGTGA.

The J gene is TRBJ2-7, the V gene TRBV11-2, with a weak D call TRBD1 (8 bases). The germline V gene has CDR1 SGHAT and CDR2 FQNNGV. This CDR3 region has 15 residues. V gave up 5 bases and J gave up 2 bases, with 16 bases separating them. The CDR3: CASSIGTGLAYEQYF. The DNA of the CDR3 is TGTGCCAGCAGCATCGGGACAGGACTAGCCTACGAGCAGTACTTC.

This clonotype occurred many times. The J gene is TRBJ2-3, the V gene TRBV5-1, with 9 bases fitting TRBD1. Germline V gene sequence: CDR1 SGHRS, CDR2 YFSETQ. The trim removed 0 bases at V and 1 base at J, leaving 0 bases unmatched. The CDR3 sequence is 15 residues long. CDR3 loop: CASSLGTGGTDTQYF. The CDR3 DNA follows: TGCGCCAGCAGCTTGGGGACAGGGGGCACAGATACGCAGTATTTT.

As to this clonotype: Possible read error: a much larger clone is one base away. This chain joins TRBV10-3 and TRBJ2-4, with D perhaps matching TRBD1 (5 bases). The CDR3 has 14 residues. The germline V gene has CDR1 ENHRY and CDR2 SYGVKD. CDR3: CAISPDGAKNIRYF. For the CDR3, the DNA is TGTGCCATCAGTCCGGATGGGGCCAAAAACATTCGGTACTTC.

Comments on this clonotype: At one end the junction does not follow the germline gene, possibly because of a read error. The chain carries TRBV7-9 and TRBJ2-5, with D maybe TRBD2 (6 bases). TRBJ2-7 explains the end of the DNA better; the J call may be wrong. Germline V gene sequence: CDR1 SEHNR, CDR2 FQNEAQ (reference sequence). The CDR3 covers 14 residues. CDR3 DNA sequence: TGTGCCGGCAGCTTAGGAGGGGATGTGAGCGAGCAGTACTTC. Translation gives CAGSLGGDVSEQYF.

A remark on this clonotype: Germline and junction disagree at one end, which may indicate a read error. The chain has TRBV3-1 and TRBJ2-5; D gene uncertain. The germline gives CDR1 LGHDT, CDR2 YNNKEL (reference sequence). The CDR3 consists of 12 residues. The CDR3: CVSSRGQETQYF. The CDR3 nucleotides are TGTGTCAGCAGCCGAGGACAAGAGACCCAGTACTTC.

This chain uses TRBV28 with TRBJ1-2; tentatively, D is TRBD1 (5 bases). The CDR3 is made up of 15 amino acids. V dropped 2 bases and J dropped 3 bases, with 13 bases sitting between them. Germline V lookup: CDR1 MDHEN, CDR2 SYDVKM. Here the CDR3 reads CASSLVGSGDYGYTF. CDR3 DNA: TGTGCCAGCAGTTTAGTAGGTTCGGGGGACTATGGCTACACCTTC.

The V gene is TRBV29-1, the J gene TRBJ1-4; 8 nucleotides match TRBD1. The V segment lost 6 bases and the J segment 6 bases; nucleotides outside the gene matches: 6. Germline V lookup: CDR1 SQVTM, CDR2 ANQGSEA. This CDR3 spans 13 amino acids. The CDR3 sequence: CSVVDRAYEKLFF. DNA of the CDR3: TGCAGCGTAGTGGACAGGGCGTATGAAAAACTGTTTTTT.

This clonotype was counted only a few times. J is TRBJ1-1 and V is TRBV7-8; 10 bases agree with TRBD1. The CDR3 contains 17 residues. Trimming took 2 bases from V and 0 from J; bases not matched to a gene: 6. Germline CDR1 and CDR2: SGHVS and FQNEAQ. The CDR3 coding sequence is TGTGCCAGCAGCTTACTTGGACAGGGGGGGATGAACACTGAAGCTTTCTTT. It is translated as CASSLLGQGGMNTEAFF.

On this clonotype: A read error may be the cause here, since a much bigger clone is one base away. The V and J genes are TRBV10-3 and TRBJ2-1; tentatively, D is TRBD2 (6 bases). Looked up from germline, CDR1 is ENHRY and CDR2 is SYGVKD. V was cut by 4 bases and J by 8 bases, with 18 bases left in between. There are 15 residues in the CDR3. CDR3: CAISVDPVGGHEQFF. The CDR3 DNA follows: TGTGCCATCAGTGTTGACCCAGTGGGAGGCCATGAGCAGTTCTTC.

The V and J genes are TRBV4-2 and TRBJ2-5; TRBD1 might be the D (5 bases). The end of the DNA aligns better with TRBJ2-7, so the J call may be wrong. CDR3 size: 15 residues. Looked up from germline, CDR1 is LGHNA and CDR2 is YNFKEQ. CDR3: CASSQDPGPTYEQYF. The CDR3 DNA follows: TGTGCCAGCAGCCAAGATCCAGGGCCCACGTACGAGCAGTACTTC.

This chain uses TRBV12-3 or TRBV12-4 with TRBJ2-2, with D possibly being TRBD1 or TRBD2 (5 bases each). The CDR3 has 14 amino acids. Trimming pared 6 bases from V and 3 bases from J, leaving 11 bases between. CDR3 protein: CASRRDGDTGELFF. Written as DNA, the CDR3 is TGTGCCAGCAGACGGGACGGCGACACCGGGGAGCTGTTTTTT.

Many counts were recorded for this clonotype. J is TRBJ2-1 and V is TRBV20-1, with D maybe TRBD2 (5 bases). Germline V gene data show CDR1 as DFQATT and CDR2 as SNEGSKA (reference sequence). Deletions cut 7 bases from V and 5 bases from J, with 9 bases between. The CDR3 loop spans 11 amino acids. CDR3 sequence reads: CSVAGHNEQFF. CDR3 nucleotides: TGCAGTGTTGCGGGCCACAATGAGCAGTTCTTC.

This clonotype has just one count. This could be a read error, since a much larger clone is one nucleotide away. The rearrangement uses TRBV10-3 and TRBJ2-5; 9 bases line up with TRBD1. The CDR3 contains 14 residues. Trimming cost V 5 bases and J 11 bases; bases outside gene matches: 12. Germline CDR1 and CDR2: ENHRY and SYGVKD. Here the CDR3 reads CAISPGTGYGEQYF. DNA for the CDR3: TGTGCCATCAGTCCCGGGACAGGGTATGGAGAGCAGTACTTC.

This rearrangement joins TRBV20-1 to TRBJ2-7, with D hard to call. The V gene's germline CDR1 is DFQATT and CDR2 SNEGSKA (reference sequence). Between the trimmed V and J ends, which lost 3 bases and 3 bases, there was a span of 15 bases. This CDR3 has 14 amino acids. CDR3 sequence reads: CSASVRADHYEQYF. Here the CDR3 DNA reads TGCAGTGCTAGTGTTAGGGCAGATCACTACGAGCAGTACTTC.

The chain is built from TRBV7-9 and TRBJ2-3; D remains unclear. Looked up from germline, CDR1 is SEHNR and CDR2 is FQNEAQ (reference sequence). V dropped 1 base and J dropped 6 bases, with 8 bases sitting between them. The CDR3 covers 13 residues. The CDR3 reads CASSLDRPDTQYF. The CDR3 region has the DNA TGTGCCAGCAGCTTAGACCGCCCTGATACGCAGTATTTT.

This clonotype came up a few times. The V and J genes are TRBV5-1 and TRBJ2-1; 11 bases agree with TRBD2. CDR3 length: 15 amino acids. Germline loops: CDR1 SGHRS, CDR2 YFSETQ. V lost 2 bases to trimming and J lost 10 bases; unmatched junction nucleotides: 8. The CDR3 DNA is TGCGCCAGCAGCTTTAGCGGGGGGGAATTTAACGAGCAGTTCTTC. Translation: CASSFSGGEFNEQFF.